This is a list of T cell receptor beta chains from one sample in a study of T cell changes during pregnancy in multiple sclerosis. Profiled with immunoSEQ multiplex PCR; TCRdb holds only in-frame clones, not every one. Of fewer than 90,000 clones listed, 90% to 95% were seen once; the top ten hold around 1.4%. The input for sequencing was peripheral blood, taken in the third trimester of pregnancy. These receptors were taken from a female donor in good health, enrolled as a control in a pregnancy study. Each CDR3 is given with its conserved first and last residue. The order of the fields is J gene, clone size, D gene, V gene, CDR3 DNA, CDR3 protein. D genes are given only for firm matches. Size values are once, few and many counts, or a class for expanded clones, and some rows have none.

J gene: TRBJ2-7
clone size: NA
D gene: NA
V gene: TRBV4-2
CDR3 DNA: TGTGCCAGCAGCCCGATCTCGGACACTTTGCCCTACGAGCAGTACTTC
CDR3 protein: CASSPISDTLPYEQYF

J gene: TRBJ2-7
clone size: NA
D gene: NA
V gene: TRBV19
CDR3 DNA: TGTGCCAGTAGTATAACTGTCTGGACATCCTACGAGCAGTACTTC
CDR3 protein: CASSITVWTSYEQYF

J gene: TRBJ2-1
clone size: NA
D gene: NA
V gene: TRBV28
CDR3 DNA: TGTGCCAGCAGTTTAAGTACAGTCAGCTCCTACAATGAGCAGTTCTTC
CDR3 protein: CASSLSTVSSYNEQFF

J gene: TRBJ1-1
clone size: NA
D gene: NA
V gene: TRBV19
CDR3 DNA: TGTGCCAGTAGTACAGGGAAGGGTGAAGCTTTCTTT
CDR3 protein: CASSTGKGEAFF

J gene: TRBJ1-1
clone size: NA
D gene: TRBD1
V gene: TRBV27
CDR3 DNA: TGTGCCAGCAGTTCCCGACAGGGGGCGATAAAAGGCACTGAAGCTTTCTTT
CDR3 protein: CASSSRQGAIKGTEAFF

J gene: TRBJ1-5
clone size: once
D gene: TRBD1
V gene: TRBV18
CDR3 DNA: TGTGCCAGCTCCCTTCTAGCGACAGGGGACAATCAGCCCCAGCATTTT
CDR3 protein: CASSLLATGDNQPQHF

J gene: TRBJ2-3
clone size: NA
D gene: NA
V gene: TRBV5-4
CDR3 DNA: TGTGCCAGCAGCCAAGGCGAACCCCCGGGACTTCAATCAGATACGCAGTATTTT
CDR3 protein: CASSQGEPPGLQSDTQYF

J gene: TRBJ2-7
clone size: NA
D gene: NA
V gene: TRBV2
CDR3 DNA: TGTGCCAGCGGGGACTCGGGCGAGCAGTACTTC
CDR3 protein: CASGDSGEQYF

J gene: TRBJ2-3
clone size: NA
D gene: TRBD1
V gene: TRBV10-3
CDR3 DNA: TGTGCCGCCGGGACAGGGGGCACAGATACGCAGTATTTT
CDR3 protein: CAAGTGGTDTQYF

J gene: TRBJ2-3
clone size: NA
D gene: TRBD2
V gene: TRBV5-1
CDR3 DNA: TGCGCCAGCAGCCCGGGACTAGCGGGAGGAGATACGCAGTATTTT
CDR3 protein: CASSPGLAGGDTQYF

J gene: TRBJ2-5
clone size: once
D gene: NA
V gene: TRBV5-1
CDR3 DNA: TGCGCCAGCAGCTTGGGGGTAGTCCAACCAGGCGAGACCCAGTACTTC
CDR3 protein: CASSLGVVQPGETQYF

J gene: TRBJ1-1
clone size: NA
D gene: NA
V gene: TRBV5-6
CDR3 DNA: TGTGCCAGCAGCTTCGCGGGGAGGACTGAAGCTTTCTTT
CDR3 protein: CASSFAGRTEAFF

J gene: TRBJ2-5
clone size: NA
D gene: TRBD1
V gene: TRBV28
CDR3 DNA: TGTGCCAGCAGTTTAGCCCATCTCGGGGACAGTGGGCTGAGGGAGACCCAGTACTTC
CDR3 protein: CASSLAHLGDSGLRETQYF

J gene: TRBJ2-7
clone size: NA
D gene: TRBD1
V gene: TRBV6-1
CDR3 DNA: TGTGCCAGCCAGACCCGGACAGGGGGCCCCTACGAGCAGTACTTC
CDR3 protein: CASQTRTGGPYEQYF

J gene: TRBJ2-7
clone size: NA
D gene: NA
V gene: TRBV28
CDR3 DNA: TGTGCCAGCAGGATAGGGGATACCTCCTACGAGCAGTACTTC
CDR3 protein: CASRIGDTSYEQYF

J gene: TRBJ2-1
clone size: NA
D gene: NA
V gene: TRBV5-1
CDR3 DNA: TGCGCCAGCAGCCCATCGGGGAACAATGAGCAGTTCTTC
CDR3 protein: CASSPSGNNEQFF

J gene: TRBJ2-5
clone size: NA
D gene: NA
V gene: TRBV4-1
CDR3 DNA: TGCGCCAGCAGCCAAGGGCAGGGCGGAGAGACCCAGTACTTC
CDR3 protein: CASSQGQGGETQYF

J gene: TRBJ1-4
clone size: NA
D gene: NA
V gene: TRBV27
CDR3 DNA: TGTGCCAGCAGTTCACAGGGTGGTGAAAAACTGTTTTTT
CDR3 protein: CASSSQGGEKLFF

J gene: TRBJ2-1
clone size: NA
D gene: NA
V gene: TRBV6-5
CDR3 DNA: TGTGCCAGCACCTCACGGGTAGCGGCCTACAATGAGCAGTTCTTC
CDR3 protein: CASTSRVAAYNEQFF

J gene: TRBJ2-7
clone size: once
D gene: NA
V gene: TRBV7-2
CDR3 DNA: TGTGCCAGCAGGGCTGGACTCATCCCTTCCTACGAGCAGTACTTC
CDR3 protein: CASRAGLIPSYEQYF

J gene: TRBJ1-2
clone size: NA
D gene: NA
V gene: TRBV5-1
CDR3 DNA: TGCGCCAGCAGCTACGGACACGATGGCTACACCTTC
CDR3 protein: CASSYGHDGYTF

J gene: TRBJ2-3
clone size: NA
D gene: NA
V gene: TRBV7-9
CDR3 DNA: TGTGCCAGCAGCATCCCCCGGAGCGGGCCCACAGATACGCAGTATTTT
CDR3 protein: CASSIPRSGPTDTQYF

J gene: TRBJ2-3
clone size: NA
D gene: TRBD2
V gene: TRBV4-1
CDR3 DNA: TGCGCCAGCAGCCAAGTTGGTAGCGGGAAGGCGGCAGATACGCAGTATTTT
CDR3 protein: CASSQVGSGKAADTQYF

J gene: TRBJ1-5
clone size: few
D gene: TRBD1
V gene: TRBV6-1
CDR3 DNA: TGTGCCAGCAGTGGAGCCACAGGGGGGATTGGTCAGCCCCAGCATTTT
CDR3 protein: CASSGATGGIGQPQHF

J gene: TRBJ2-7
clone size: NA
D gene: TRBD1
V gene: TRBV7-2
CDR3 DNA: TGTGCCAGCAGCGCGGACAGGGGGGTCTACGAGCAGTACTTC
CDR3 protein: CASSADRGVYEQYF

J gene: TRBJ2-2
clone size: few
D gene: NA
V gene: TRBV27
CDR3 DNA: TGTGCCAGCAGTTCTACCGGGGAGCTGTTTTTT
CDR3 protein: CASSSTGELFF

J gene: TRBJ2-4
clone size: NA
D gene: NA
V gene: TRBV2
CDR3 DNA: TGTGCCACCCGATTGACAGGAGAAGCCAAAAACATTCAGTACTTC
CDR3 protein: CATRLTGEAKNIQYF

J gene: TRBJ2-7
clone size: NA
D gene: TRBD2
V gene: TRBV11-2
CDR3 DNA: TGTGCCAGCAGCTTAGGGCTTGGAGCGGGAGTGTACGAGCAGTACTTC
CDR3 protein: CASSLGLGAGVYEQYF

J gene: TRBJ1-1
clone size: NA
D gene: TRBD1
V gene: TRBV7-9
CDR3 DNA: TGTGCCAGCAGCCGACCTGGACAGGGGGTGGAAGCTTTCTTT
CDR3 protein: CASSRPGQGVEAFF

J gene: TRBJ1-3
clone size: NA
D gene: TRBD1
V gene: TRBV5-6
CDR3 DNA: TGTGCCAGCAGCTGGAGGGGACAGTTCTCTGGAAACACCATATATTTT
CDR3 protein: CASSWRGQFSGNTIYF

J gene: TRBJ2-5
clone size: NA
D gene: TRBD1
V gene: TRBV5-1
CDR3 DNA: TGCGCCAGCAGCCGGACAGGGGGCGCGGATGAGACCCAGTACTTC
CDR3 protein: CASSRTGGADETQYF